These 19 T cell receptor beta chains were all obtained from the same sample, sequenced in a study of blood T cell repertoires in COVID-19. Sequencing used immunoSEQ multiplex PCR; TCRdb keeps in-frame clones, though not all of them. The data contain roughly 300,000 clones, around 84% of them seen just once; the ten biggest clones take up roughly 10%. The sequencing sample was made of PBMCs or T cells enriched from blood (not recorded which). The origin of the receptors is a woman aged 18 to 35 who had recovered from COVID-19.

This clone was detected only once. CDR3 nucleotides: TGTGCCAGCAGCTTACCGAGACTGGGTCGTGGGCAGTTCTTC. Residues: CASSLPRLGRGQFF. The rearrangement joins TRBV7-8 to TRBJ2-1; unclear D gene. The V end lost 2 bases, the J end lost 12 bases, and 17 bases lay between the germline ends. CDR3 length equals 14 residues. Germline CDR1 and CDR2: SGHVS and FQNEAQ.

CDR3 DNA sequence: TGTGCCAGCTCACCACCGGAGGGGGCGGACACTGAAGCTTTCTTT. This translates into CASSPPEGADTEAFF. The chain combines TRBV18 with TRBJ1-1; 7 bases line up with TRBD1. The germline CDR1 and CDR2 sequences are KGHSH and LQKENI. Trimming cost V 0 bases and J 3 bases; bases outside gene matches: 4. This CDR3 spans 15 amino acids.

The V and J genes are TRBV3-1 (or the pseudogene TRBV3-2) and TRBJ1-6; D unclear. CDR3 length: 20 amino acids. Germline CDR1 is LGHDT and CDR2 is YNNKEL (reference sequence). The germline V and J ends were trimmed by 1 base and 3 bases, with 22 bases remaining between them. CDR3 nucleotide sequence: TGTGCCAGCAGCCAAGGGAGGAGTGAGAAGCGGCAGGACTATAATTCACCCCTCCACTTT. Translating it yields CASSQGRSEKRQDYNSPLHF.

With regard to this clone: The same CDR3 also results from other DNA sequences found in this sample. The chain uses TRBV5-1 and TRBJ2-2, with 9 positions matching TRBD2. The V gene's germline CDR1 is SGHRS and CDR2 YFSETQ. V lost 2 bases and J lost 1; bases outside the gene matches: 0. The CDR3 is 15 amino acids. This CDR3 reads CASSLLAGNTGELFF. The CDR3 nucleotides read TGCGCCAGCAGCTTACTAGCGGGGAACACCGGGGAGCTGTTTTTT.

CDR3 sequence: CATQPRGLGGYTF. CDR3 DNA sequence: TGTGCCACCCAACCCAGGGGGCTCGGGGGCTACACCTTC. The chain combines TRBV27 with TRBJ1-2; 8 positions match TRBD1. J gave up 8 bases and V 10 bases, and 12 bases lay outside the gene matches. CDR1 is MNHEY, CDR2 SMNVEV, per germline (reference sequence). CDR3 size: 13 residues.

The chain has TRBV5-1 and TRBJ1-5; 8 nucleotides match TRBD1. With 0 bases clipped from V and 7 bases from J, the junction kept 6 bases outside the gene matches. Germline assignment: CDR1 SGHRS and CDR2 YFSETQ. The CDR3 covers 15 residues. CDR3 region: CASSLAGQDAQPQHF. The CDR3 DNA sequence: TGCGCCAGCAGCTTGGCGGGACAGGACGCACAGCCCCAGCATTTT.

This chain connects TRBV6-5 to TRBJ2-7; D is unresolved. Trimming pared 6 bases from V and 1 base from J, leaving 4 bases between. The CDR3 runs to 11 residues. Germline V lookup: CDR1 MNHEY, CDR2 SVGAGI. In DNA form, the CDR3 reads TGTGCCAGCAGATCTTCCTACGAGCAGTACTTC. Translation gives CASRSSYEQYF.

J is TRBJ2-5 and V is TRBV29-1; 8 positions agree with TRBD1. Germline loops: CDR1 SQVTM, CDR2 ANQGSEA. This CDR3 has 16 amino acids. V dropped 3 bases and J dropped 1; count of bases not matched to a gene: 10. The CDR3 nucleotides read TGCAGCGTTGATTGGGGGACAGGTGAGGTCCAAGAGACCCAGTACTTC. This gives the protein CSVDWGTGEVQETQYF.

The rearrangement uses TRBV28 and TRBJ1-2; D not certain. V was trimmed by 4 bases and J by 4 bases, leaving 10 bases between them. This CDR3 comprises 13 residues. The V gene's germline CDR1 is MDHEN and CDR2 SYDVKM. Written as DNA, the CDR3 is TGTGCCAGCAGTTCCCCTCCCGGCTATGGCTACACCTTC. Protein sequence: CASSSPPGYGYTF.

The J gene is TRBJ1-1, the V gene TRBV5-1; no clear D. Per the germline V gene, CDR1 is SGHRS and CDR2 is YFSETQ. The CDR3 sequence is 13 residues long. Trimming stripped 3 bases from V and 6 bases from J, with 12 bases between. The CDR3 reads CASSSQAGSEAFF. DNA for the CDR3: TGCGCCAGCAGCTCGCAGGCAGGTTCTGAAGCTTTCTTT.

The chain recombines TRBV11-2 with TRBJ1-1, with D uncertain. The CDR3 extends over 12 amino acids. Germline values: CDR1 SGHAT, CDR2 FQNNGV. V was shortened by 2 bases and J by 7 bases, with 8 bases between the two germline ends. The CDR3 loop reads CASSLFSVEAFF. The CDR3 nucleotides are TGTGCCAGCAGCTTATTTTCAGTTGAAGCTTTCTTT.

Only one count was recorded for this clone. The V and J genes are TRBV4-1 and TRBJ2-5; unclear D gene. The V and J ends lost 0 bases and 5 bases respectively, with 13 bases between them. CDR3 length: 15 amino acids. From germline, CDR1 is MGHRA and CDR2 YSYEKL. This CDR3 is CASSQEWAYAETQYF. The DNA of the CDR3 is TGCGCCAGCAGCCAAGAATGGGCTTATGCGGAGACCCAGTACTTC.

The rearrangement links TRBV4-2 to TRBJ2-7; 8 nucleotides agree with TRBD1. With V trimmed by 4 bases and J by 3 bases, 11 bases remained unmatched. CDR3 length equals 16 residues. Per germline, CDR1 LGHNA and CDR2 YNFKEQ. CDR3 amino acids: CASSPPGGTGNYEQYF. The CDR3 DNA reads TGTGCCAGCAGCCCCCCCGGCGGGACAGGTAACTACGAGCAGTACTTC.

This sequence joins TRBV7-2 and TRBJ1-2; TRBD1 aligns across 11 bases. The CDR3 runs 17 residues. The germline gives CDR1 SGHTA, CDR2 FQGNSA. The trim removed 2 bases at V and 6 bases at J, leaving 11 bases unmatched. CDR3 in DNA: TGTGCCAGCAGCTTACAGCCCCGGACAGGGGGCGAGAATGGCTACACCTTC. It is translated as CASSLQPRTGGENGYTF.

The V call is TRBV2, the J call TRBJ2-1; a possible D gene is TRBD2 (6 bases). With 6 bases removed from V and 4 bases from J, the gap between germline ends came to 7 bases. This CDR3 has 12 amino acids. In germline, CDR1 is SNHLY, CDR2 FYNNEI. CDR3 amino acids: CASRGGYNEQFF. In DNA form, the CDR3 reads TGTGCCAGCAGGGGGGGATACAATGAGCAGTTCTTC.

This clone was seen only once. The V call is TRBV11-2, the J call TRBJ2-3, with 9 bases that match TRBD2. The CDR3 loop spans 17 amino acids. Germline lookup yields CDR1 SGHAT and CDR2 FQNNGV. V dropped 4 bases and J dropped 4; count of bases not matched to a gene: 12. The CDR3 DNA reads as TGTGCCAGCAGCTCTCAGATCGCTAGCGGGATCTCAGATACGCAGTATTTT. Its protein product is CASSSQIASGISDTQYF.

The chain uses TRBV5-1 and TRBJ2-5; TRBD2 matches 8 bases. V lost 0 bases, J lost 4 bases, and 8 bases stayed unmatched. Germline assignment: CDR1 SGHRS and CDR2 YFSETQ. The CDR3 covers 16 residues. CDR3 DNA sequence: TGCGCCAGCAGCTTGGTGCTAGCGGGTGAGACAGAGACCCAGTACTTC. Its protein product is CASSLVLAGETETQYF. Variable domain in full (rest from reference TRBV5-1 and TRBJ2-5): KAGVTQTPRYLIKTRGQQVTLSCSPISGHRSVSWYQQTPGQGLQFLFEYFSETQRNKGNFPGRFSGRQFSNSRSEMNVSTLELGDSALYLCASSLVLAGETETQYFGPGTRLLVL.

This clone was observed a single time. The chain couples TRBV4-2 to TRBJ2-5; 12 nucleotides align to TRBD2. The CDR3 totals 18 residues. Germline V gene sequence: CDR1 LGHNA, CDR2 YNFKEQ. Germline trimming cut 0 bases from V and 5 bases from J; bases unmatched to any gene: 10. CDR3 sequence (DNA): TGTGCCAGCAGCCAAGAGGCTAGCGGGGGGGCCAGTTGGGAGACCCAGTACTTC. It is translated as CASSQEASGGASWETQYF.

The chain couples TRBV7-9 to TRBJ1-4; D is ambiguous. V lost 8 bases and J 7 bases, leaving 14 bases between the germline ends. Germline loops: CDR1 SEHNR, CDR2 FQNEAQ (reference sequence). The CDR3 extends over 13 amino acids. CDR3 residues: CASPDGVTEKLFF. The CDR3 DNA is TGTGCCAGCCCCGACGGGGTTACTGAAAAACTGTTTTTT.